These 26 T cell receptor beta chains originate from one sample sequenced in a study of blood T cell repertoires in COVID-19. The protocol was immunoSEQ multiplex PCR, while the TCRdb copy is restricted to in-frame clones and leaves out a portion. The table has hundreds of thousands of clones, 75% to 85% seen once. The specimen sequenced was PBMCs or T cells enriched from blood (not recorded which). Receptors were obtained from a man aged 30 to 45 with acute COVID-19.

This clone was detected a few times. V gene TRBV6-1 combines with J gene TRBJ1-5; D ambiguous. V was pared by 1 base and J by 5 bases, with 21 bases between. Germline V gene data show CDR1 as MNHNS and CDR2 as SASEGT. CDR3 length equals 18 residues. The CDR3 DNA sequence: TGTGCCAGCAGTGAAGTTAGGCTCGGAACCGCCCGGGATCAGCCCCAGCATTTT. This encodes CASSEVRLGTARDQPQHF.

The rearrangement links TRBV11-1 to TRBJ2-3; no clear D. This CDR3 is built from 15 residues. V gave up 5 bases and J gave up 0 bases, with 12 bases separating them. The germline CDR1 and CDR2 sequences are SGHAT and FQDESV (reference sequence). The CDR3 protein is CASSHGAISTDTQYF. CDR3 DNA sequence: TGTGCCAGCAGCCACGGAGCTATTAGCACAGATACGCAGTATTTT.

The chain is built from TRBV5-1 and TRBJ2-1, with 9 positions matching TRBD2. The CDR3 length is 14 residues. V gave up 2 bases and J gave up 9 bases; unmatched junction bases: 6. Germline loops: CDR1 SGHRS, CDR2 YFSETQ. The CDR3 here is CASSFGGGAGEQFF. CDR3 bases: TGCGCCAGCAGCTTCGGCGGGGGGGCCGGTGAGCAGTTCTTC.

This clone appeared a few times. The chain joins TRBV10-3 to TRBJ1-5, with 7 bases identical to TRBD1. Germline trimming cut 6 bases from V and 4 bases from J; bases unmatched to any gene: 6. The CDR3 contains 14 residues. CDR1 ENHRY and CDR2 SYGVKD come from the germline V gene. The CDR3 bases are TGTGCCATCAGAGAAACAGGGGATAATCAGCCCCAGCATTTT. It is translated as CAIRETGDNQPQHF.

The chain is built from TRBV5-1 and TRBJ1-1, with D uncertain. The CDR3 contains 14 residues. The germline V and J ends were trimmed by 1 base and 3 bases, with 10 bases remaining between them. Germline CDR1 is SGHRS and CDR2 is YFSETQ. Here the CDR3 reads CASSLSFGDTEAFF. CDR3 sequence (DNA): TGCGCCAGCAGCTTGAGTTTTGGAGACACTGAAGCTTTCTTT.

The chain joins TRBV14 to TRBJ2-1; D is undetermined. CDR3 length: 13 amino acids. Trimming pared 5 bases from V and 10 bases from J, leaving 15 bases between. Germline assignment: CDR1 SGHDN and CDR2 FVKESK. CDR3 DNA sequence: TGTGCCAGCAGCGTCCGATCCGGTGCGGAGCAGTTCTTC. It specifies CASSVRSGAEQFF.

J is TRBJ1-4 and V is TRBV5-1; TRBD1 might be the D (5 bases). V was shortened by 4 bases and J by 4 bases, with 14 bases between the two germline ends. CDR3 size: 15 residues. Germline V gives CDR1 SGHRS, CDR2 YFSETQ. Written as DNA, the CDR3 is TGCGCCAGCAGCCCGGGGCGGGGTCGTAATGAAAAACTGTTTTTT. Its protein is CASSPGRGRNEKLFF. Complete variable domain (other parts from reference TRBV5-1 and TRBJ1-4): KAGVTQTPRYLIKTRGQQVTLSCSPISGHRSVSWYQQTPGQGLQFLFEYFSETQRNKGNFPGRFSGRQFSNSRSEMNVSTLELGDSALYLCASSPGRGRNEKLFFGSGTQLSVL.

To note about this clone: Within the sample, other DNA sequences also encode this same CDR3. This chain joins TRBV30 and TRBJ1-1; tentative D call: TRBD1 (5 bases). The germline V and J ends were trimmed by 0 bases and 4 bases, with 6 bases remaining between them. CDR1 GTSNPN and CDR2 SVGIG come from the germline V gene (reference sequence). This CDR3 comprises 12 residues. The CDR3 spells CAWSVRGTEAFF. For the CDR3, the DNA is TGTGCCTGGAGTGTAAGGGGCACTGAAGCTTTCTTT.

The chain carries TRBV7-2 and TRBJ1-2; D is uncertain. The CDR3 spans 15 residues. Germline CDR1 and CDR2: SGHTA and FQGNSA. Between the trimmed V and J ends, which lost 6 bases and 8 bases, there was a span of 22 bases. DNA of the CDR3: TGTGCCAGCAGTTTTAACCCTCCGGGTTCCTACGGCTACACCTTC. Its translation is CASSFNPPGSYGYTF.

Written as DNA, the CDR3 is TGCGCCAGCAGCCATTCCGGGACAATTGAAGGCTACACCTTC. Protein: CASSHSGTIEGYTF. The V call is TRBV4-1, the J call TRBJ1-2, with a tentative D call TRBD1 (6 bases). Germline assignment: CDR1 MGHRA and CDR2 YSYEKL. Trimming cost V 3 bases and J 8 bases, with 16 bases left between them. The CDR3 totals 14 residues.

This chain uses TRBV9 with TRBJ2-3, with TRBD2 identical over 11 bases. This CDR3 has 14 amino acids. CDR1 is SGDLS, CDR2 YYNGEE, per germline. V was clipped by 3 bases and J by 4 bases; unmatched bases: 1. CDR3 loop: CASSGSGGADTQYF. In DNA, the CDR3 is TGTGCCAGCAGCGGTAGCGGGGGGGCAGATACGCAGTATTTT. Filled out from reference TRBV9 and TRBJ2-3, the complete variable domain reads DSGVTQTPKHLITATGQRVTLRCSPRSGDLSVYWYQQSLDQGLQFLIQYYNGEERAKGNILERFSAQQFPDLHSELNLSSLELGDSALYFCASSGSGGADTQYFGPGTRLTVL.

This clone has just a few counts. The chain joins TRBV2 to TRBJ2-3; D unclear. V was shortened by 9 bases and J by 0 bases, with 13 bases between the two germline ends. CDR1 is SNHLY, CDR2 FYNNEI, per germline. This CDR3 is built from 14 residues. CDR3 region: CASNSLSSTDTQYF. CDR3 bases: TGTGCCAGTAACAGTCTCTCTAGCACAGATACGCAGTATTTT.

This chain connects TRBV19 to TRBJ1-1, with D possibly matching TRBD1 (5 bases). Trimming shortened V by 2 bases and J by 5 bases, and 18 bases separated the two germline ends. This CDR3 comprises 16 residues. Looked up from germline, CDR1 is LNHDA and CDR2 is SQIVND (reference sequence). CDR3 coding DNA: TGTGCCAGTAGTATACGTGACAGCCTGCTGGGGACTGAAGCTTTCTTT. This translates into CASSIRDSLLGTEAFF.

The chain employs TRBV19 and TRBJ1-5; D unclear. The V end lost 0 bases, the J end lost 6 bases, and 6 bases lay between the germline ends. This CDR3 has 13 residues. Germline CDR1 is LNHDA and CDR2 is SQIVND (reference sequence). The CDR3 reads CASSIEKSQPQHF. The CDR3 DNA is TGTGCCAGTAGTATAGAAAAGAGTCAGCCCCAGCATTTT.

The V gene is TRBV2, the J gene TRBJ1-5; no definite D call. V lost 3 bases and J 6 bases, leaving 12 bases between the germline ends. The CDR3 consists of 14 residues. Germline CDR1 and CDR2: SNHLY and FYNNEI. The CDR3 sequence: CASSDRERSQPQHF. CDR3 DNA sequence: TGTGCCAGCAGTGACCGGGAGCGCAGTCAGCCCCAGCATTTT.

The rearrangement links TRBV7-9 to TRBJ1-1; D perhaps matches TRBD1 (6 bases). This CDR3 region has 14 residues. Trimming shortened V by 7 bases and J by 1 base, and 13 bases separated the two germline ends. CDR1 and CDR2 (germline): SEHNR, FQNEAQ (reference sequence). The chain's CDR3 is CASIKQGQNTEAFF. CDR3 coding DNA: TGTGCCAGCATCAAACAGGGACAGAACACTGAAGCTTTCTTT. Together with reference TRBV7-9 and TRBJ1-1, the CDR3 gives the full variable domain: DTGVSQNPRHKITKRGQNVTFRCDPISEHNRLYWYRQTLGQGPEFLTYFQNEAQLEKSRLLSDRFSAERPKGSFSTLEIQRTEQGDSAMYLCASIKQGQNTEAFFGQGTRLTVV.

This chain connects TRBV14 to TRBJ2-1; 8 bases agree with TRBD1. Trimming cost V 4 bases and J 13 bases; bases outside gene matches: 9. This CDR3 has 13 residues. Germline V lookup: CDR1 SGHDN, CDR2 FVKESK. The CDR3: CASSPQAGQGQFF. CDR3 DNA: TGTGCCAGCAGCCCCCAGGCTGGACAGGGACAGTTCTTC.

The table lists this clone with a few counts. The chain recombines TRBV27 with TRBJ2-1; a weak D match, TRBD1 (5 bases). Germline values: CDR1 MNHEY, CDR2 SMNVEV (reference sequence). The CDR3 runs to 15 residues. The V end lost 2 bases, the J end lost 1 base, and 9 bases lay between the germline ends. This CDR3 reads CASSLGQGSYNEQFF. CDR3 nucleotide sequence: TGTGCCAGCAGTTTAGGGCAGGGATCCTACAATGAGCAGTTCTTC.

The genes are TRBV27 and TRBJ2-3; maybe TRBD2 (7 bases). This CDR3 contains 15 residues. Germline-derived CDR1 and CDR2 are MNHEY and SMNVEV (reference sequence). V was shortened by 4 bases and J by 2 bases, with 13 bases between the two germline ends. CDR3 residues: CASSSLAGATDTQYF. CDR3 bases: TGTGCCAGCAGTTCCCTGGCGGGGGCCACAGATACGCAGTATTTT.

This chain connects TRBV7-3 to TRBJ2-1; TRBD2 agrees at 11 bases. V trimming: 5 bases; J trimming: 0 bases; junction bases outside the gene matches: 9. The CDR3 has 18 amino acids. CDR1 and CDR2 from the germline V gene are SGHTA and FQGTGA. The CDR3 bases are TGTGCCAGCAGCCAGTCACTAGCGGGGGAGGGCTCCTACAATGAGCAGTTCTTC. It codes for CASSQSLAGEGSYNEQFF.

CDR3 region: CASSTGGRLFF. The CDR3 bases are TGTGCCAGTAGTACAGGGGGCCGTTTGTTCTTC. J is TRBJ2-1 and V is TRBV19, with 8 bases that match TRBD1. The CDR3 is 11 residues long. V gave up 4 bases and J gave up 15 bases; unmatched junction bases: 5. CDR1 is LNHDA, CDR2 SQIVND, per germline (reference sequence).

V usage is TRBV7-9 and J usage is TRBJ2-5; D unresolved. This CDR3 is 13 amino acids long. Germline V gene lookup returns CDR1 SEHNR and CDR2 FQNEAQ (reference sequence). V was trimmed by 7 bases and J by 2 bases, leaving 11 bases between them. As DNA, the CDR3 is TGTGCCAGCACCAGAGGCTCGCAAGAGACCCAGTACTTC. Amino acids: CASTRGSQETQYF.

In nucleotides, the CDR3 is TGTGCCAGCAGTTACACTGGGACAGGACTCTATGGCTACACCTTC. As protein: CASSYTGTGLYGYTF. The V gene is TRBV6-5, the J gene TRBJ1-2, with TRBD1 identical over 8 bases. The CDR3 consists of 15 residues. V lost 2 bases to trimming and J lost 4 bases; unmatched junction nucleotides: 6. Germline CDR1 MNHEY, CDR2 SVGAGI.

This clone was counted a few times. The chain joins TRBV7-9 to TRBJ1-2, with TRBD1 matching over 7 bases. Germline CDR1 SEHNR, CDR2 FQNEAQ (reference sequence). The CDR3 is made up of 13 amino acids. With V trimmed by 6 bases and J by 8 bases, 9 bases remained unmatched. CDR3 DNA sequence: TGTGCCAGCAGTCCTGACAGGGTCGGGGGCTACACCTTC. Translation: CASSPDRVGGYTF.

The chain uses TRBV7-9 and TRBJ1-2; 9 bases are a match to TRBD1. The germline V gene encodes CDR1 SEHNR and CDR2 FQNEAQ (reference sequence). J lost 12 bases, V lost 5 bases, and 10 bases had no gene match. CDR3 length: 13 residues. Written as DNA, the CDR3 is TGTGCCAGCAGCCACGGACAGGGGAAGGTCGACACCTTC. Translation gives CASSHGQGKVDTF.

This chain joins TRBV3-1 (or the pseudogene TRBV3-2) and TRBJ1-2; possibly TRBD1 for D (5 bases). The length of the CDR3 is 12 residues. Germline assignment: CDR1 LGHDT and CDR2 YNNKEL (reference sequence). The V gene lost 1 base and the J gene lost 8 bases, with 8 bases spanning the gap. The CDR3 nucleotides are TGTGCCAGCAGCCAAGTAGGGGCCGGCTACACCTTC. Its protein product is CASSQVGAGYTF.